These 24 T cell receptor beta chains share one sample of origin, sequenced in a study of tumor-infiltrating lymphocytes in primary liver carcinoma. From approximately 0.5 ug of total RNA, TCR beta-specific cDNA was reverse-transcribed using a constant-region primer. Employing slightly modified ARM-PCR, three nested multiplex PCR rounds were run, and these gave rise to the TCR beta libraries. The first two PCR rounds used TRBV1-TRBV30 forward primers with a C-beta reverse primer, 9 to 11 cycles each. TCRdb passed the multiplex PCR reads through MiXCR, listing each CDR3 protein once. In the table there are about 29,000 distinct CDR3 sequences, about 82% of which are singletons. From around 18-30 mg of unsorted bulk tissue, DNA and RNA were co-extracted together. Specimen: liver tumor tissue from sampling region 5. Stated subset: tumor region T5, tumor centre. These receptors were collected from a man aged 35 to 55 with primary liver carcinoma and hepatitis B virus infection.

This chain joins TRBV4-1 and TRBJ1-5, with D perhaps matching TRBD1 (6 bases). The end of the DNA aligns better with TRBJ2-3, so the J call may be wrong. Germline V lookup: CDR1 MGHRA, CDR2 YSYEKL. The CDR3 consists of 15 residues. CDR3 region: CASSQTGQPSRLQYF. CDR3 in DNA: TGCGCCAGCAGCCAAACTGGACAGCCGTCTCGGCTCCAGTATTTT.

The chain is built from TRBV11-2 and TRBJ1-4; no firm D call. This CDR3 contains 15 residues. V lost 2 bases and J 6 bases, leaving 13 bases between the germline ends. CDR1 is SGHAT and CDR2 is FQNNGV in the germline V gene. CDR3 sequence: CASSLHGFADEKLFF. The CDR3 coding sequence is TGTGCCAGCAGCTTACACGGATTCGCTGATGAAAAACTGTTTTTT.

As concerns this clonotype: It is likely a read error, because the conserved phenylalanine at the end of the CDR3 is missing. The chain uses TRBV11-2 and TRBJ2-2, with a possible D match to TRBD1 (5 bases). Per germline, CDR1 SGHAT and CDR2 FQNNGV. The length of the CDR3 is 13 residues. The CDR3 reads CASSLTDTGELFY. The CDR3 DNA follows: TGTGCTAGCAGCTTGACGGACACTGGGGAGCTGTTTTAT.

The V gene is TRBV28, the J gene TRBJ2-2, with TRBD1 matching 10 bases. This CDR3 is 15 amino acids long. The germline V gene has CDR1 MDHEN and CDR2 SYDVKM. CDR3 in DNA: TGTGTCAGTAGCCCGGGACAGGGGACTATCGGGGAGCTGTTTTTT. Amino acids: CVSSPGQGTIGELFF.

This clonotype appeared once. The junction differs from germline at one of its ends, possibly a read error. The chain couples TRBV11-2 to TRBJ2-7; D is unresolved. Germline values: CDR1 SGHAT, CDR2 FQNNGV. The CDR3 sequence is 15 residues long. The CDR3: CASSLESRVSGEQYF. The CDR3 DNA reads TGTGCCAGTAGCTTAGAGTCCCGGGTCTCTGGCGAGCAGTACTTC.

The chain links TRBV11-2 to TRBJ1-6, with 10 bases matching TRBD1. Germline assignment: CDR1 SGHAT and CDR2 FQNNGV. Unmatched junction bases numbered 10, after V lost 5 bases and J lost 0 bases. The CDR3 totals 19 residues. CDR3 coding DNA: TGTGCCAGCAGCCCAAGGCCGGGACAGGGGAGCTCCTATAATTCACCCCTCCACTTT. Residues: CASSPRPGQGSSYNSPLHF.

As regards this clonotype: A read error is likely, as this CDR3 ends without the conserved phenylalanine or tryptophan. The chain couples TRBV6-2 or TRBV6-3 to TRBJ1-1, with no clear D. Germline values: CDR1 MNHEY, CDR2 SVGEGT. The CDR3 totals 14 residues. The CDR3 DNA sequence: TGTGCCAGCAGTTACCCAGTGCTGAACGCTGAAGCTTTCTCT. Amino acid sequence: CASSYPVLNAEAFS.

This clonotype was seen once. At one of its ends the junction is not consistent with the germline gene, which may arise from a read error. This sequence joins TRBV7-9 and TRBJ1-2, with D hard to call. Germline CDR1 and CDR2: SEHNR and FQNEAQ (reference sequence). This CDR3 is built from 16 residues. Here the CDR3 reads CASSHEGRPSQYGYIF. The CDR3 DNA follows: TGTGCCAGCAGCCACGAGGGCAGGCCGTCCCAGTATGGCTACATCTTC.

Concerning this clonotype: A read error may be the cause here, since a much bigger clone is one base away. The rearrangement links TRBV12-3 or TRBV12-4 to TRBJ2-1; TRBD2 matches at 8 bases. The CDR3 runs to 13 residues. The CDR3 reads CASSPTSANGQFF. The CDR3 nucleotides read TGTGCCAGCAGTCCGACTAGCGCCAATGGGCAGTTCTTC.

Concerning this clonotype: The junction departs from germline at one end; a sequencing error may be responsible. J is TRBJ2-1 and V is TRBV4-1; D is perhaps TRBD1 or TRBD2 (5 bases each). The germline V gene has CDR1 MGHRA and CDR2 YSYEKL. The CDR3 totals 15 residues. CDR3 in DNA: TGCGCCAGCAGCCAAGGAGGGGCTTGCCACAATGGGCAGTTCTTC. The encoded protein is CASSQGGACHNGQFF.

This sequence joins TRBV12-3 or TRBV12-4 and TRBJ2-6; D is undetermined. The germline V and J ends were trimmed by 7 bases and 3 bases, with 13 bases remaining between them. This CDR3 is built from 15 residues. This chain's CDR3 is CASTLPRFGANVLTF. The CDR3 DNA reads TGTGCCAGCACCCTCCCCCGCTTTGGGGCCAACGTCCTGACTTTC.

V and J are TRBV6-1 and TRBJ2-7; tentative D call: TRBD2 (8 bases). Germline assignment: CDR1 MNHNS and CDR2 SASEGT. This CDR3 is built from 14 residues. The CDR3 sequence is CACSERGREDEQYF. The CDR3 DNA reads as TGTGCTTGCAGTGAAAGGGGGCGGGAGGACGAGCAGTACTTC.

With respect to this clonotype: Relative to the germline gene, one junction end is altered; a read error may explain this. V is TRBV7-9 and J is TRBJ2-2, with a possible D match to TRBD2 (6 bases). The CDR3 totals 15 residues. Looked up from germline, CDR1 is SEHNR and CDR2 is FQNEAQ (reference sequence). The CDR3 loop is CASSPRGIEGGELFF. The CDR3 DNA is TGTGCCAGCAGCCCCCGAGGGATAGAAGGCGGGGAACTGTTTTTT. The full variable domain, in which reference TRBV7-9 and TRBJ2-2 provide the parts outside the CDR3, is DTGVSQNPRHKITKRGQNVTFRCDPISEHNRLYWYRQTLGQGPEFLTYFQNEAQLEKSRLLSDRFSAERPKGSFSTLEIQRTEQGDSAMYLCASSPRGIEGGELFFGEGSRLTVL.

Comment on this clonotype: One end of the junction is discordant with germline, which a read error may explain. This chain links TRBV29-1 with TRBJ2-2; TRBD2 might be the D (6 bases). Germline V CDR1 and CDR2: SQVTM, ANQGSEA. This CDR3 has 14 residues. The chain's CDR3 is CRVPRSGGTEELFF. The CDR3 DNA reads TGCAGGGTTCCACGTAGCGGAGGGACCGAGGAGCTGTTTTTT.

This clonotype was picked up many times. The V gene is TRBV29-1, the J gene TRBJ1-1; 8 bases are shared with TRBD1. The V gene's germline CDR1 is SQVTM and CDR2 ANQGSEA. This CDR3 is 13 amino acids long. CDR3 sequence: CGGGAGGLPEAFF. In DNA form, the CDR3 reads TGCGGGGGGGGGGCAGGGGGCTTACCTGAAGCTTTCTTT.

The chain is built from TRBV7-8 and TRBJ1-3, with D perhaps matching TRBD1 (6 bases). The germline CDR1 and CDR2 sequences are SGHVS and FQNEAQ. Trimming removed 10 bases from V and 4 bases from J, with 11 bases in between. The CDR3 contains 12 residues. In nucleotides, the CDR3 is TGTGCCACTGGGACACGGGGAAACACCATATATTTT. Translation gives CATGTRGNTIYF.

On this clonotype: One end of the junction varies from germline; a read error may be responsible. V gene TRBV7-2 combines with J gene TRBJ2-2; weak D call: TRBD2 (5 bases). The CDR3 extends over 18 amino acids. Per germline, CDR1 SGHTA and CDR2 FQGNSA. CDR3 residues: CASSFAVGGPMNTGELFF. CDR3 bases: TGTGCCAGCAGCTTTGCTGTGGGCGGACCGATGAACACCGGGGAACTGTTTTTT.

The chain employs TRBV4-1 and TRBJ2-6; a possible D gene is TRBD2 (5 bases). V was trimmed by 6 bases and J by 13 bases, leaving 31 bases between them. This CDR3 contains 18 residues. Germline V lookup: CDR1 MGHRA, CDR2 YSYEKL. The CDR3 DNA reads as TGCGCCAGCAGTCGAGGGATCCTCGAACTGTCTGTGGTCAATGTCCTGACTTTC. This translates into CASSRGILELSVVNVLTF.

This clonotype showed up just once. The CDR3 does not close with the conserved phenylalanine or tryptophan, likely indicating a read error. The chain carries TRBV10-2 and TRBJ2-1; no clear D. The CDR3 spans 14 residues. Trimming left V 2 bases short and J 9 bases short, with 14 bases between. Germline values: CDR1 WSHSY, CDR2 SAAADI. As DNA, the CDR3 is TGCGCCAGCAGTGAGGGCAGGTTACTCAGTGAGCAGTTCCTC. Its translation is CASSEGRLLSEQFL.

About this clonotype: The junction departs from germline at one end; a sequencing error may be responsible. This sequence joins TRBV6-5 and TRBJ2-3; 7 bases fit TRBD1. Germline V lookup: CDR1 MNHEY, CDR2 SVGAGI. This CDR3 has 16 residues. The CDR3 spells CASSKRGGQNTDAQYF. CDR3 DNA sequence: TGTGCCAGCAGTAAAAGAGGGGGACAGAACACAGATGCGCAATATTTT.

This clonotype was detected ten times or more. The chain combines TRBV24-1 with TRBJ1-3; D is ambiguous. V was pared by 3 bases and J by 2 bases, with 7 bases between. This CDR3 has 14 amino acids. In germline, CDR1 is KGHDR, CDR2 SFDVKD. CDR3 nucleotides: TGTGCCACCAGTGATCCAGAAACTGGAAACACCATATATTTT. Translating gives CATSDPETGNTIYF.

Worth noting for this clonotype: At one of its ends the junction is not consistent with the germline gene, which may arise from a read error. This chain connects TRBV4-3 to TRBJ2-1; 10 positions match TRBD2. The CDR3 consists of 16 residues. The germline V gene encodes CDR1 LGHNA and CDR2 YSLEER. CDR3 protein: CASSHDGLAAYNELFF. CDR3 coding DNA: TGCGCCAGCAGCCATGACGGACTAGCGGCATACAATGAGCTGTTCTTC.

For this clonotype: The junction departs from the called germline gene at one end, perhaps through a read error. The rearrangement joins TRBV5-1 to TRBJ2-7, with TRBD2 matching over 7 bases. The germline CDR1 and CDR2 sequences are SGHRS and YFSETQ. This CDR3 has 13 amino acids. This chain's CDR3 is CTSSLGLIYEKYF. The CDR3 DNA reads as TGCACTAGCAGCTTGGGACTAATCTACGAGAAGTACTTC.

On this clonotype itself: One junction end does not reproduce the germline sequence, and a read error may be involved. The chain links TRBV6-6 to TRBJ1-1; a weak D match, TRBD1 (5 bases). CDR1 and CDR2 (germline): MNHNY, SVGAGI (reference sequence). This CDR3 spans 14 amino acids. CDR3 protein: CASSWGTANTETFF. DNA of the CDR3: TGTGCCAGCAGTTGGGGGACGGCGAACACTGAAACTTTCTTT.